This T cell receptor beta chain was recovered during a study of cytomegalovirus exposure and HLA in healthy donors. In its sample, this clone was seen once. The V end was cut by 8 bases, the J end by 0 bases, with 10 bases between. This CDR3 contains 12 residues. The germline gives CDR1 SQVTM, CDR2 ANQGSEA. Amplification used 60 Vbeta primers and 13 Jbeta primers. Profiling relied on immunoSEQ multiplex PCR, and the TCRdb table lists in-frame clones only, not all of them. The sample has 95,000 to 110,000 clones, 82% seen once; the top ten hold less than 3.5%. This receptor was obtained from a man aged 30 to 39 in good health and CMV-seropositive. The source material was PBMCs. The genes are TRBV29-1 and TRBJ2-5; D is perhaps TRBD1 (6 bases). CDR3 nucleotide sequence: TGCAGCTCTTGGGACAACCAAGAGACCCAGTACTTC. Protein product: CSSWDNQETQYF.